The T cell receptor beta chain under discussion was sequenced for a study of CD8+ T cells in alopecia areata. Study-wide context: Dosing with tofacitinib proceeded for 6 to 18 months, followed by 6 months off drug. Study-wide results and limits: Resident alphabeta T cells of normal skin are also sequenced in scalp samples.

Trimming left V 0 bases short and J 6 bases short, with 12 bases between. The CDR3 is made up of 15 amino acids. CDR1 and CDR2 from the germline V gene are SGHNT and YYREEE (reference sequence). This clone is a singleton in its sample. Its antigen is as yet unknown. Treatment defined: oral pan-JAK inhibitor, 5-10 mg twice daily. Researchers gathered lesional scalp punch biopsies and peripheral blood from patients with alopecia areata. Researchers picked out CD4+ and CD8+ T cells from PBMCs by sorting. RNA extraction and reverse transcription yielded cDNA as sequencing template. The method was immunoSEQ multiplex PCR; TCRdb's version includes in-frame clones alone and lacks a portion of them. The sample includes 180,000 or so clones, around 51% seen only once; the top ten take over 9.5%.

V usage is TRBV5-4 and J usage is TRBJ2-2; a possible D gene is TRBD2 (6 bases). This TCR was sampled from a human donor with alopecia areata. Source: CD8+ T cells sorted from blood, taken around week 54, from a patient treated with tofacitinib. CDR3 sequence (DNA): TGTGCCAGCAGCTTGGCGGGGACTGGAGCCGGGGAGCTGTTTTTT. It encodes CASSLAGTGAGELFF.